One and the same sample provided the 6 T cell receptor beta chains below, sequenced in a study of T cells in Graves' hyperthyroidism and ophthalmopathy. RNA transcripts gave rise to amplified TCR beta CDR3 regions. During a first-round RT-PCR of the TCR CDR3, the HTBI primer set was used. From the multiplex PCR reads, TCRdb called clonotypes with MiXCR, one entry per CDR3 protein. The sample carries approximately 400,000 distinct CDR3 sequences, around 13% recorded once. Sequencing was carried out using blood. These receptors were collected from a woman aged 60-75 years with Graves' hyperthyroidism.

The CDR3 bases are TGTGCCAGCAGCGTAGGGGAGCGGGAGCGTCGCGAGCAGTACTTC. Translated: CASSVGERERREQYF. This chain links TRBV6-2 or TRBV6-3 with TRBJ2-7; TRBD2 matches 8 bases. Losses at the gene ends were 6 bases for V and 6 bases for J; bases not matched to a gene: 13. CDR3 length: 15 residues. CDR1 and CDR2 from the germline V gene are MNHEY and SVGEGT.

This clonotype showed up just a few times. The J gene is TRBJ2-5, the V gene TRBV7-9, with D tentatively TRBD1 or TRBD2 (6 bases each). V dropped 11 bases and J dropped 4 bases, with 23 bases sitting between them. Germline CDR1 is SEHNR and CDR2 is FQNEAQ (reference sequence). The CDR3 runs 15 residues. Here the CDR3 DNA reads TGTGCCCTCAGCTTTGGATCGGGGGCGAGAGAGACCCAGTACTTC. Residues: CALSFGSGARETQYF.

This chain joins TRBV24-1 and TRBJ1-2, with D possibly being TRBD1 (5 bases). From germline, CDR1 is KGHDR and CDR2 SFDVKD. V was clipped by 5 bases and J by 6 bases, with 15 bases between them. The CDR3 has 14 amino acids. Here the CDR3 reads CATSAGDKWDGYTF. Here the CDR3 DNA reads TGTGCCACCAGTGCGGGGGATAAGTGGGATGGCTACACCTTC.

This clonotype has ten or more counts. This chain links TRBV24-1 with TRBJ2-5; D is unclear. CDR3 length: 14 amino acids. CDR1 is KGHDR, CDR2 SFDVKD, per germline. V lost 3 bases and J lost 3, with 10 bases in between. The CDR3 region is CATSDLSGEETQYF. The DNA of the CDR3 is TGTGCCACCAGTGATCTTTCAGGAGAAGAGACCCAGTACTTC.

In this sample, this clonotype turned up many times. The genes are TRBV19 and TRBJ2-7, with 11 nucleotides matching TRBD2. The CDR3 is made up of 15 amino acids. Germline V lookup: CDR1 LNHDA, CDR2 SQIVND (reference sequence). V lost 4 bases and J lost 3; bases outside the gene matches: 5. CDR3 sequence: CASSSLGTSGYEQYF. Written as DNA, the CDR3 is TGTGCCAGTAGTAGCCTCGGGACTAGCGGCTACGAGCAGTACTTC.

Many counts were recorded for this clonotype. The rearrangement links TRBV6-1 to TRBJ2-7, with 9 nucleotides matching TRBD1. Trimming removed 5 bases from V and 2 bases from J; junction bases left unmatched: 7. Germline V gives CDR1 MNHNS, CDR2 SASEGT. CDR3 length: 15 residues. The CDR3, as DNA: TGTGCCAGCAGTCGTGGACAGGGGAACCCCTACGAGCAGTACTTC. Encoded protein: CASSRGQGNPYEQYF.